The 10 T cell receptor beta chains presented below share a single source sample, sequenced in a study of blood T cell repertoires in COVID-19. Sequencing used immunoSEQ multiplex PCR; TCRdb keeps in-frame clones, though not all of them. Here the sample spans approximately 200,000 clones, roughly 87% being singletons. Sequenced material: PBMCs or T cells enriched from blood (not recorded which). These receptors were obtained from a woman in her 30s who had recovered from COVID-19.

This clone was seen only a few times. J is TRBJ2-7 and V is TRBV24-1; possibly TRBD2 for D (6 bases). The CDR3 has 15 residues. Between the trimmed V and J ends, which lost 9 bases and 1 base, there was a span of 18 bases. Germline V gene data show CDR1 as KGHDR and CDR2 as SFDVKD. The chain's CDR3 is CATETLRGRSYEQYF. CDR3 bases: TGTGCCACCGAGACCCTCCGAGGGAGGTCCTACGAGCAGTACTTC.

This sequence joins TRBV7-9 and TRBJ2-5; possibly TRBD2 for D (6 bases). The CDR3 sequence is 13 residues long. Germline CDR1 SEHNR, CDR2 FQNEAQ (reference sequence). The germline V and J ends were trimmed by 5 bases and 3 bases, with 10 bases remaining between them. CDR3: CASSTLAKETQYF. CDR3 coding DNA: TGTGCCAGCAGCACACTAGCTAAAGAGACCCAGTACTTC. Based on the CDR3 plus reference TRBV7-9 and TRBJ2-5, the full variable domain is DTGVSQNPRHKITKRGQNVTFRCDPISEHNRLYWYRQTLGQGPEFLTYFQNEAQLEKSRLLSDRFSAERPKGSFSTLEIQRTEQGDSAMYLCASSTLAKETQYFGPGTRLLVL.

The CDR3 DNA follows: TGTGCCAGCAGCCTGGAGGGGATGAACACTGAAGCTTTCTTT. Encoded protein: CASSLEGMNTEAFF. The rearrangement uses TRBV5-4 and TRBJ1-1, with a tentative D call TRBD1 (5 bases). The CDR3 runs to 14 residues. V lost 4 bases and J lost 0, with 10 bases in between. Germline V gene sequence: CDR1 SGHNT, CDR2 YYREEE (reference sequence).

V is TRBV7-2 and J is TRBJ1-2, with 9 bases that match TRBD1. With V trimmed by 3 bases and J by 11 bases, 4 bases remained unmatched. The germline CDR1 and CDR2 sequences are SGHTA and FQGNSA. CDR3 length equals 12 residues. The CDR3 spells CASSFVTGGYTF. CDR3 DNA sequence: TGTGCCAGCAGCTTCGTGACAGGGGGATACACCTTC.

CDR3 in DNA: TGCGCCAGCAGCGAGGGGACAGGGGGCGGTGGCTACACCTTC. This gives the protein CASSEGTGGGGYTF. The chain joins TRBV5-1 to TRBJ1-2, with 12 bases aligning to TRBD1. The J segment lost 7 bases and the V segment lost 4 bases, leaving 5 bases of the junction unmatched. The germline gives CDR1 SGHRS, CDR2 YFSETQ. This CDR3 comprises 14 residues.

The J gene is TRBJ2-1, the V gene TRBV6-5, with D perhaps matching TRBD2 (6 bases). Germline V lookup: CDR1 MNHEY, CDR2 SVGAGI. The V and J ends lost 6 bases and 7 bases respectively, with 19 bases between them. The CDR3 loop spans 15 amino acids. CDR3 region: CASREGFGVWNEQFF. The CDR3 region has the DNA TGTGCCAGCAGGGAGGGCTTCGGGGTCTGGAATGAGCAGTTCTTC.

V is TRBV11-2 and J is TRBJ1-3; the D is unclear. CDR3 size: 13 residues. The V end was cut by 2 bases, the J end by 8 bases, with 10 bases between. Germline CDR1 and CDR2: SGHAT and FQNNGV. The CDR3 nucleotides are TGTGCCAGCAGCTTATATACCGGTTACACCATATATTTT. Its translation: CASSLYTGYTIYF. Complete variable domain (other parts from reference TRBV11-2 and TRBJ1-3): EAGVAQSPRYKIIEKRQSVAFWCNPISGHATLYWYQQILGQGPKLLIQFQNNGVVDDSQLPKDRFSAERLKGVDSTLKIQPAKLEDSAVYLCASSLYTGYTIYFGEGSWLTVV.

The CDR3, as DNA: TGTGCCAGCAGCCTCAGACAGGGGCGGGCTTACGAGCAGTACTTC. This codes for CASSLRQGRAYEQYF. The chain couples TRBV11-3 to TRBJ2-7, with TRBD1 matching over 8 bases. V was pared by 5 bases and J by 4 bases, with 10 bases of the junction left unmatched. This CDR3 has 15 residues. Per the germline V gene, CDR1 is SGHNT and CDR2 is YENEEA.

This chain connects TRBV6-5 to TRBJ1-5; unclear D gene. The V gene's germline CDR1 is MNHEY and CDR2 SVGAGI. V was shortened by 0 bases and J by 7 bases, with 10 bases between the two germline ends. This CDR3 region has 14 residues. For the CDR3, the DNA is TGTGCCAGCAGTTACTCGATGGGGAGCCAGCCCCAGCATTTT. This codes for CASSYSMGSQPQHF.

This clone was seen once. The chain is built from TRBV11-3 and TRBJ1-6; no reliable D call. The CDR3 consists of 14 residues. Trimming took 4 bases from V and 8 from J, leaving 12 bases between them. The germline gives CDR1 SGHNT, CDR2 YENEEA. CDR3 sequence reads: CASSSWAADSPLHF. The CDR3 coding sequence is TGTGCCAGCAGCTCCTGGGCAGCCGATTCACCCCTCCACTTT.